This is a list of T cell receptor beta chains from one sample in a study of blood T cell repertoires in COVID-19. Clones were sequenced by immunoSEQ multiplex PCR, and TCRdb holds only the in-frame ones, with some missing. The table shows about 150,000 clones, with about 88% occurring only once. Sequenced sample: peripheral blood. The receptors here all came from a woman aged 80 or over with COVID-19, enrolled during active disease. CDR3s include the opening cysteine and the closing phenylalanine or tryptophan. D genes are given only for firm matches. Clone size is stated in some rows and not others, as once, few, many or a class when expanded.

TRBV29-1	TRBJ2-2	TRBD1	NA	TGCAGCGCCCGGACAGGGCGGGGGGAGCTGTTTTTT	CSARTGRGELFF
TRBV6-5	TRBJ2-6	NA	once	TGTGCCAGCAAGTCAGGGAACGGGGCCAACGTCCTGACTTTC	CASKSGNGANVLTF
TRBV12-3/TRBV12-4	TRBJ1-5	NA	NA	TGTGCCAGCAGTTTGGGAGTGGATCAGCCCCAGCATTTT	CASSLGVDQPQHF
TRBV21-1	TRBJ1-4	NA	few	TGTGCCAGCAGCCCCCCTCGACGGCGGCTTTGTGAAAAACTGTTTTTT	CASSPPRRRLCEKLFF
TRBV6-2/TRBV6-3	TRBJ2-1	NA	NA	TGTGCCAGCAGTCTCGGTGTTAATGAGCAGTTCTTC	CASSLGVNEQFF
TRBV29-1	TRBJ2-5	TRBD2	NA	TGCAGCGCCGGACTAGCGGAACAAGAGACCCAGTACTTC	CSAGLAEQETQYF
TRBV4-3	TRBJ2-4	NA	NA	TGCGCCAGCAGCCAAGATTTGTCGGGAAACATTCAGTACTTC	CASSQDLSGNIQYF
TRBV6-5	TRBJ1-1	NA	NA	TGTGCCAGCAGTTACGCCCCCCTGACAGGTACTAAAGCTTTCTTT	CASSYAPLTGTKAFF
TRBV6-2/TRBV6-3	TRBJ1-5	TRBD1	NA	TGTGCCAGCAGTTACATCGGGACAGCTAGCAATCAGCCCCAGCATTTT	CASSYIGTASNQPQHF
TRBV6-5	TRBJ2-1	TRBD2	NA	TGTGCCAGCAGCGGACTAGCGGAGCAGTTCTTC	CASSGLAEQFF
TRBV4-1	TRBJ2-7	NA	NA	TGCGCCAGCAGCCCCCGGTTTATCACGAGCTCCTACGAGCAGTACTTC	CASSPRFITSSYEQYF
TRBV24-1	TRBJ2-7	NA	NA	TGTGCCACCAGCCCGGACACAACCTACGAGCAGTACTTC	CATSPDTTYEQYF
TRBV9	TRBJ2-1	TRBD1	NA	TGTGCCAGCAGCGCAGGACAGGGGGGCCACAATGAGCAGTTCTTC	CASSAGQGGHNEQFF
TRBV5-1	TRBJ2-3	TRBD2	few	TGCGCCAGCAGCCCGGGACTAGCGGGAGGGCCGGGAGATACGCAGTATTTT	CASSPGLAGGPGDTQYF
TRBV9	TRBJ1-4	NA	NA	TGTGCCAGCAGCCATGACTTGGGTAATGAAAAACTGTTTTTT	CASSHDLGNEKLFF
TRBV1	TRBJ1-5	NA	NA	TGCACCAGCAGCCACCACAGGGCTGGCAATCAGCCCCAGCATTTT	CTSSHHRAGNQPQHF
TRBV4-3	TRBJ2-1	TRBD2	NA	TGCGCCAGCAGCCCCGAGGCCCTAGCGGGGCGGGGTTACAATGAGCAGTTCTTC	CASSPEALAGRGYNEQFF
TRBV10-3	TRBJ2-5	NA	NA	TGTGCCATCAGTGAAGGAGGTCGAGAGACCCAGTACTTC	CAISEGGRETQYF
TRBV5-5	TRBJ2-5	TRBD1	NA	TGTGCCAGCAGCCAGACAGGGAGCCAAGAGACCCAGTACTTC	CASSQTGSQETQYF
TRBV6-1	TRBJ2-7	NA	NA	TGTGCCAGCAGTGAGAACATCTCCGAGCAGTACTTC	CASSENISEQYF
TRBV3-1/TRBV3-2	TRBJ1-2	TRBD1	NA	TGTGCCAGCAGCCAAGCCTGGACAGGGGTGGCCTATGGCTACACCTTC	CASSQAWTGVAYGYTF
TRBV7-2	TRBJ1-1	NA	NA	TGTGCCAGCAGCTTGGGTGTTCAGGGGCCTGAAGCTTTCTTT	CASSLGVQGPEAFF
TRBV28	TRBJ1-1	TRBD1	NA	TGTGCCAGCAGTTTGACAGGGGGGCGCACTGAAGCTTTCTTT	CASSLTGGRTEAFF
TRBV19	TRBJ1-1	TRBD1	NA	TGTGCCAGTACAAGACAGGGTATTGTCACTGAAGCTTTCTTT	CASTRQGIVTEAFF
TRBV27	TRBJ2-7	TRBD1	once	TGTGCCAGCAGTGGAGCCGGGACAGGGGTCTACGAGCAGTACTTC	CASSGAGTGVYEQYF
TRBV7-2	TRBJ1-2	TRBD1	once	TGTGCCAGCAGCTTAGGGCCCCCAGGGGGGGGCTACACCTTC	CASSLGPPGGGYTF
TRBV3-1/TRBV3-2	TRBJ1-4	NA	few	TGTGCCAGCAGCCAAGTAGGGGCGGGAGAAAAACTGTTTTTT	CASSQVGAGEKLFF
TRBV27	TRBJ2-7	NA	NA	TGTGCCAGCAGTTATAGTCAGGGAAGCTCCTACGAGCAGTACTTC	CASSYSQGSSYEQYF
TRBV2	TRBJ1-1	NA	NA	TGTGCCAGCAGTGAAGCCTTGGCCACTGAAGCTTTCTTT	CASSEALATEAFF
TRBV7-6	TRBJ2-1	TRBD2	NA	TGTGCCAGCAGCTTGCTAGCGGGAGGCCCTTACAATGAGCAGTTCTTC	CASSLLAGGPYNEQFF
TRBV5-1	TRBJ2-5	NA	NA	TGCGCCAGCAAAGCCCAAGAGACCCAGTACTTC	CASKAQETQYF
TRBV4-1	TRBJ1-5	NA	once	TGCGCCAGCAGCCAAGATCCAGGCCAGCCCCAGCATTTT	CASSQDPGQPQHF
TRBV23-1	TRBJ2-1	TRBD2	NA	TGCGCCAGCTCCACCCCCTCTAGCGGGAGAGTCTACAATGAGCAGTTCTTC	CASSTPSSGRVYNEQFF
TRBV19	TRBJ2-5	TRBD2	NA	TGTGCCAGTAGTACCAAGCGGACGGGAGGGGAGACCCAGTACTTC	CASSTKRTGGETQYF
TRBV7-9	TRBJ2-2	TRBD2	NA	TGTGCCAGCAGCTTCCAGACTAGCGGACGACGACATGTCACCGGGGAGCTGTTTTTT	CASSFQTSGRRHVTGELFF
TRBV7-2	TRBJ2-7	TRBD2	NA	TGTGCCAGCAGCCCGGGACTAGCGGGGCAGGGCGAGCAGTACTTC	CASSPGLAGQGEQYF
TRBV4-2	TRBJ2-1	TRBD1	NA	TGTGCCAGCAGTAGCAGGACAGGGAACAATGAGCAGTTCTTC	CASSSRTGNNEQFF
TRBV7-2	TRBJ1-5	NA	few	TGTGCCAGCAGCTTACAGGCCAATCAGCCCCAGCATTTT	CASSLQANQPQHF
TRBV7-9	TRBJ1-1	NA	NA	TGTGCCAGCAGCCCTCGATTCGGCGAGGGAGGCACTGAAGCTTTCTTT	CASSPRFGEGGTEAFF
TRBV24-1	TRBJ2-7	NA	few	TGTGCCACCATCACCCGGATAACCGGGAACCGAGGAATTTACGAGCAGTACTTC	CATITRITGNRGIYEQYF
TRBV19	TRBJ1-1	NA	NA	TGTGCCAGTAGTATAGTGCGGGGTGAAGCTTTCTTT	CASSIVRGEAFF